This T cell receptor beta chain was sequenced for a study of Graves' ophthalmopathy and Graves' hyperthyroidism. This clonotype was detected ten times or more. Its antigen remains unidentified. Using RNA transcripts, the TCR beta CDR3 regions were amplified. Second-round multiplex PCR came after a first-round RT-PCR that employed HTBI primers. TCRdb analysed the multiplex PCR reads with MiXCR anew, one entry per CDR3 protein. The sample lists 350,000 to 450,000 distinct CDR3 sequences; around 20% were seen once. This CDR3 comprises 16 residues. Germline CDR1 SGHTA, CDR2 FQGNSA. The junction had 4 bases not matched to a gene; V was cut back by 5 bases and J by 0 bases. Study outcomes and limitations: The model predicted progression of ophthalmopathy with a sensitivity of about 68%, and its specificity was about 73%.

The sample taken for sequencing was peripheral blood. The chain employs TRBV7-2 and TRBJ2-6, with TRBD1 matching over 7 bases. This receptor was obtained from a woman between 18 and 30 years old with Graves' ophthalmopathy. The CDR3 DNA is TGTGCCAGCAGCGGACAGGTCAGCTCTGGGGCCAACGTCCTGACTTTC. Translation: CASSGQVSSGANVLTF.